Below, one TCR beta chain is given with its context. Antigen specificity is unknown. This specimen comes from a study of blood T cells in healthy people across ages. Study-wide results and caveats: Unsorted PBMCs blocked a conclusive comparison of naive and antigen-experienced cells. Significant beta diversity loss was already apparent by age about 42, declining roughly linearly. Donor CMV status was unknown, possibly confounding expanded clonotype changes.

A sample-barcoded 5' primer and a J-beta primer mix were used in a second PCR of about 6 to 12 cycles. TCRdb analysed the 5' RACE reads with MiXCR anew, one entry per CDR3 protein. This table has fewer than 1.5 million distinct CDR3 sequences, around two fifths appearing once. From germline, CDR1 is SGHKS and CDR2 YYEKEE (reference sequence). The CDR3 has 17 residues. Unmatched junction bases numbered 9, after V lost 0 bases and J lost 4 bases. Specimen: blood. The rearrangement uses TRBV5-5 and TRBJ2-5; 10 bases agree with TRBD2. This TCR was sampled from a woman younger than 35 in good health. The CDR3 DNA reads TGTGCCAGCAGCTTGGGCCTAGCGGGGGTTACACGAGAGACCCAGTACTTC. This sequence encodes CASSLGLAGVTRETQYF.